Shown below are 32 T cell receptor beta chains from a single sample sequenced in a study of Ad26.COV2.S vaccination and SARS-CoV-2 variants. The protocol was immunoSEQ multiplex PCR, while the TCRdb copy is restricted to in-frame clones and leaves out a portion. The sample holds 300,000 to 400,000 clones, more than 85% seen once. Treatment reported: some 20 received Ad26.COV2.S at low or high dose, single or two shots; 5 received placebo; per-sample allocation not given. All samples were drawn on day 63, counting from the first vaccine or placebo injection. The material sequenced was peripheral blood, taken in a trial of Ad26.COV2.S vaccine versus placebo. These receptors originate from a person aged 18-65 years who received the Ad26.COV2.S COVID-19 vaccine or a placebo.

The chain joins TRBV19 to TRBJ2-2; D is unclear. Germline V gene lookup returns CDR1 LNHDA and CDR2 SQIVND (reference sequence). V lost 5 bases to trimming and J lost 3 bases, with 16 bases between them. This CDR3 comprises 16 residues. The CDR3 loop is CASSDQEGPHTGELFF. CDR3 in DNA: TGTGCCAGTAGTGACCAGGAAGGGCCGCACACCGGGGAGCTGTTTTTT. The entire variable domain, with the rest obtained from reference TRBV19 and TRBJ2-2, is as follows: DGGITQSPKYLFRKEGQNVTLSCEQNLNHDAMYWYRQDPGQGLRLIYYSQIVNDFQKGDIAEGYSVSREKKESFPLTVTSAQKNPTAFYLCASSDQEGPHTGELFFGEGSRLTVL.

This clone occurred once. At one end, the junction sequence differs from germline, possibly due to a read error. The chain uses TRBV6-5 and TRBJ1-5, with unresolved D. The CDR3 spans 13 residues. Per the germline V gene, CDR1 is MNHEY and CDR2 is SVGAGI. CDR3 loop: CASSNSPGWPQHF. The CDR3 region has the DNA TGTGCCAGCAGTAACTCCCCGGGGTGGCCCCAGCATTTT.

The V gene is TRBV7-8, the J gene TRBJ2-1; D perhaps matches TRBD2 (6 bases). V lost 5 bases to trimming and J lost 0 bases, with 17 bases between them. Germline CDR1 reads SGHVS; CDR2 reads FQNEAQ. This CDR3 spans 17 amino acids. CDR3 protein: CASSRRGAASSYNEQFF. In nucleotides, the CDR3 is TGTGCCAGCAGCCGGAGGGGCGCAGCCTCCTCCTACAATGAGCAGTTCTTC.

The chain employs TRBV5-1 and TRBJ2-1; D assignment may be TRBD1 or TRBD2 (5 bases each). The CDR3 consists of 14 residues. The germline CDR1 and CDR2 sequences are SGHRS and YFSETQ. Trimming pared 3 bases from V and 5 bases from J, leaving 12 bases between. For the CDR3, the DNA is TGCGCCAGCAGCTACTCCGGGACGAACAATGAGCAGTTCTTC. Translated, it gives CASSYSGTNNEQFF.

This clone has a handful of counts. The chain recombines TRBV6-5 with TRBJ1-2; 9 bases fit TRBD1. Germline V gene data show CDR1 as MNHEY and CDR2 as SVGAGI. Trimming took 5 bases from V and 5 from J; bases not matched to a gene: 3. The CDR3 has 13 residues. The CDR3 region has the DNA TGTGCCAGCAGTATCGGACAGGGGTATGGCTACACCTTC. Its protein product is CASSIGQGYGYTF.

The J gene is TRBJ2-3, the V gene TRBV29-1; 7 positions agree with TRBD2. Germline V lookup: CDR1 SQVTM, CDR2 ANQGSEA. Trimming took 3 bases from V and 0 from J; bases not matched to a gene: 3. This CDR3 region has 14 residues. CDR3 region: CSVDLAASTDTQYF. CDR3 sequence (DNA): TGCAGCGTTGACCTAGCGGCTAGCACAGATACGCAGTATTTT.

The rearrangement uses TRBV4-1 and TRBJ2-3; the match to TRBD2 covers 7 bases. Germline CDR1 and CDR2: MGHRA and YSYEKL. After removal of 6 bases from V and 1 base from J, the junction contained 7 bases not matched to a gene. The CDR3 covers 15 residues. The CDR3 here is CASSLGGLRTDTQYF. DNA of the CDR3: TGCGCCAGCAGTCTCGGGGGGTTGCGCACAGATACGCAGTATTTT.

The V and J genes are TRBV19 and TRBJ1-5, with TRBD1 matching over 10 bases. V shed 5 bases, J shed 5 bases, and the junction held 6 bases outside the gene matches. The CDR3 consists of 15 residues. From germline, CDR1 is LNHDA and CDR2 SQIVND (reference sequence). CDR3 residues: CASSDRGPGHQPQHF. CDR3 coding DNA: TGTGCCAGTAGTGACAGGGGGCCGGGACATCAGCCCCAGCATTTT.

This clone has a single count. This chain's CDR3 is CASSSLQGPETQYF. CDR3 bases: TGTGCCAGCAGCTCCCTACAGGGACCGGAGACCCAGTACTTC. J is TRBJ2-5 and V is TRBV7-9; D might be TRBD1 (6 bases). Trimming left V 4 bases short and J 5 bases short, with 14 bases between. In germline, CDR1 is SEHNR, CDR2 FQNEAQ (reference sequence). The CDR3 consists of 14 residues.

CDR3 protein: CASSQGGLEAFF. The CDR3 bases are TGTGCCAGCAGCCAAGGGGGTCTTGAAGCTTTCTTT. This chain connects TRBV13 to TRBJ1-1, with D maybe TRBD1 (6 bases). Trimming pared 5 bases from V and 7 bases from J, leaving 11 bases between. CDR1 is PRHDT and CDR2 is FYEKMQ in the germline V gene (reference sequence). CDR3 length equals 12 residues.

The chain uses TRBV9 and TRBJ2-7, with 9 bases that match TRBD2. CDR3 length equals 15 residues. The trim removed 2 bases at V and 7 bases at J, leaving 10 bases unmatched. Germline V gene data show CDR1 as SGDLS and CDR2 as YYNGEE. The CDR3 sequence: CASSVVPSGVWEQYF. The CDR3 nucleotides read TGTGCCAGCAGCGTCGTACCTAGCGGGGTTTGGGAGCAGTACTTC.

Worth noting for this clone: At one end the junction does not follow the germline gene, possibly because of a read error. The V gene is TRBV12-3 or TRBV12-4, the J gene TRBJ2-4, with D perhaps matching TRBD2 (5 bases). This CDR3 comprises 13 residues. The CDR3 nucleotides are TGTGCCAGCAGTTTATCCAAGCGGAGCCCGGCTAGCTTC. Residues: CASSLSKRSPASF.

The sample holds one count of this clone. The chain carries TRBV2 and TRBJ2-3; 11 nucleotides line up with TRBD2. CDR3 length: 16 residues. Trimming at V came to 6 bases and at J to 3 bases, leaving 8 bases not matched to a gene. Germline CDR1 SNHLY, CDR2 FYNNEI. DNA for the CDR3: TGTGCCAGCAGACTAGCGGGAGCTACGGGTACAGATACGCAGTATTTT. Amino acids: CASRLAGATGTDTQYF.

This clone showed up just a few times. The chain has TRBV19 and TRBJ2-7; possibly TRBD1 for D (6 bases). Trimming left V 4 bases short and J 6 bases short, with 16 bases between. CDR3 length: 14 amino acids. From germline, CDR1 is LNHDA and CDR2 SQIVND (reference sequence). The CDR3 DNA reads TGTGCCAGTAGTACCGCGACAGGCTCTGGCGAGCAGTACTTC. Protein: CASSTATGSGEQYF.

The CDR3 sequence: CASSSGQGGGYTF. As DNA, the CDR3 is TGTGCCAGCAGCTCGGGACAGGGTGGCGGCTACACCTTC. V and J are TRBV5-4 and TRBJ1-2; 9 nucleotides line up with TRBD1. Trimming at V came to 3 bases and at J to 8 bases, leaving 5 bases not matched to a gene. The CDR3 runs to 13 residues. From germline, CDR1 is SGHNT and CDR2 YYREEE (reference sequence).

The gene calls are TRBV5-5 and TRBJ2-6; TRBD1 is a possible D gene (5 bases). The ends were cut back, 4 bases at V and 0 bases at J, with 14 bases in the middle. The length of the CDR3 is 17 residues. The V gene's germline CDR1 is SGHKS and CDR2 YYEKEE (reference sequence). For the CDR3, the DNA is TGTGCCAGCAGCGCTACTACAGGCCACTCTGGGGCCAACGTCCTGACTTTC. Encoded protein: CASSATTGHSGANVLTF.

The chain recombines TRBV24-1 with TRBJ2-5; TRBD1 aligns across 7 bases. Germline CDR1 and CDR2: KGHDR and SFDVKD. CDR3 length: 16 amino acids. V lost 2 bases to trimming and J lost 3 bases; unmatched junction nucleotides: 8. The CDR3, as DNA: TGTGCCACCAGTGATTCATGGGACAGAGACAAAGAGACCCAGTACTTC. It yields the protein CATSDSWDRDKETQYF.

This chain uses TRBV6-1 with TRBJ2-7; the match to TRBD2 covers 12 bases. Germline CDR1 is MNHNS and CDR2 is SASEGT. This CDR3 is built from 16 residues. The V segment lost 3 bases and the J segment 2 bases; nucleotides outside the gene matches: 5. CDR3 sequence (DNA): TGTGCCAGCAGTGAGCGACTAGCGGGGGAGACCTACGAGCAGTACTTC. Protein product: CASSERLAGETYEQYF.

This clone was observed a few times. The rearrangement joins TRBV15 to TRBJ2-7, with unresolved D. The germline V gene encodes CDR1 LNHNV and CDR2 YYDKDF (reference sequence). The V end was cut by 0 bases, the J end by 2 bases, with 11 bases between. This CDR3 contains 15 residues. Written as DNA, the CDR3 is TGTGCCACCAGCAGAGATCTGGTCAGCCCCTACGAGCAGTACTTC. Residues: CATSRDLVSPYEQYF.

The rearrangement joins TRBV12-5 to TRBJ1-1; no clear D. V lost 4 bases and J 5 bases, leaving 17 bases between the germline ends. The length of the CDR3 is 15 residues. Per the germline V gene, CDR1 is LGHNT and CDR2 is FRNRAP. The CDR3 reads CASGSPRGRRTEAFF. The CDR3 region has the DNA TGTGCTAGTGGTTCGCCGAGAGGGCGTCGGACTGAAGCTTTCTTT.

The chain links TRBV19 to TRBJ2-4; TRBD2 matches at 7 bases. Germline CDR1 is LNHDA and CDR2 is SQIVND (reference sequence). CDR3 size: 15 residues. With 0 bases clipped from V and 9 bases from J, the junction kept 8 bases outside the gene matches. CDR3 region: CASSIEIAASGIQYF. The CDR3, as DNA: TGTGCCAGTAGTATAGAAATAGCGGCTAGCGGCATTCAGTACTTC.

This chain uses TRBV5-1 with TRBJ1-2; D gene unclear. This CDR3 has 15 residues. Trimming took off 0 bases at V and 2 bases at J, with 11 bases between the two ends. Germline CDR1 and CDR2: SGHRS and YFSETQ. CDR3 protein: CASSLEPNWNYGYTF. DNA of the CDR3: TGCGCCAGCAGCTTGGAGCCGAATTGGAACTATGGCTACACCTTC.

The chain has TRBV5-1 and TRBJ2-3; D may be TRBD2 (5 bases). CDR3 length equals 15 residues. Between the trimmed V and J ends, which lost 0 bases and 5 bases, there was a span of 13 bases. The V gene's germline CDR1 is SGHRS and CDR2 YFSETQ. The CDR3 here is CASSLVSAKGDTQYF. For the CDR3, the DNA is TGCGCCAGCAGCTTGGTTAGCGCGAAGGGAGATACGCAGTATTTT.

The V and J genes are TRBV9 and TRBJ2-2; D may match TRBD1 or TRBD2 (5 bases each). The V gene lost 3 bases and the J gene lost 0 bases, with 9 bases spanning the gap. The CDR3 covers 15 residues. The germline CDR1 and CDR2 sequences are SGDLS and YYNGEE. This CDR3 is CASSGGAANTGELFF. CDR3 sequence (DNA): TGTGCCAGCAGCGGAGGGGCAGCGAACACCGGGGAGCTGTTTTTT.

J is TRBJ1-1 and V is TRBV11-2; maybe TRBD1 (6 bases). V shed 2 bases and J shed 1 base, with 14 bases lying between them. The CDR3 has 16 amino acids. Germline lookup yields CDR1 SGHAT and CDR2 FQNNGV. CDR3 residues: CASSLRGARANTEAFF. The CDR3 DNA follows: TGTGCCAGCAGCTTAAGGGGGGCCAGGGCGAACACTGAAGCTTTCTTT.

The chain has TRBV7-9 and TRBJ1-1; D is perhaps TRBD1 (5 bases). This CDR3 contains 14 residues. CDR1 and CDR2 from the germline V gene are SEHNR and FQNEAQ (reference sequence). Trimming pared 5 bases from V and 11 bases from J, leaving 21 bases between. The DNA for the CDR3 is TGTGCCAGCAGCCGCAATGGACGAGGGGCAGGGGCTTTCTTT. Translated: CASSRNGRGAGAFF.

The V and J genes are TRBV4-3 and TRBJ2-3; perhaps TRBD2 as D (5 bases). V lost 1 base to trimming and J lost 0 bases, with 8 bases between them. CDR1 is LGHNA and CDR2 is YSLEER in the germline V gene. The CDR3 totals 15 residues. For the CDR3, the DNA is TGCGCCAGCAGCCAAGGAGGGTTTAGCACAGATACGCAGTATTTT. Amino acid sequence: CASSQGGFSTDTQYF.

V is TRBV15 and J is TRBJ2-2; a weak D match, TRBD2 (5 bases). This CDR3 spans 14 amino acids. The germline V gene has CDR1 LNHNV and CDR2 YYDKDF (reference sequence). Trimming took 1 base from V and 4 from J, leaving 7 bases between them. The CDR3 is CATSRGSGTGELFF. The DNA for the CDR3 is TGTGCCACCAGCAGAGGCAGCGGCACCGGGGAGCTGTTTTTT.

The chain combines TRBV18 with TRBJ1-1, with 10 bases lining up with TRBD1. V dropped 1 base and J dropped 5; count of bases not matched to a gene: 4. From germline, CDR1 is KGHSH and CDR2 LQKENI. This CDR3 is 15 amino acids long. The CDR3 spells CASSPQGTGDTEAFF. The CDR3 DNA follows: TGTGCCAGCTCACCACAAGGGACAGGGGATACTGAAGCTTTCTTT.

The chain carries TRBV30 and TRBJ2-3; 7 bases match TRBD2. J was trimmed by 2 bases and V by 1 base; bases with no gene match: 9. Germline lookup yields CDR1 GTSNPN and CDR2 SVGIG (reference sequence). The CDR3 runs 16 residues. CDR3 DNA: TGTGCCTGGAGTGGTCGGGGTGGGAGGGCCACAGATACGCAGTATTTT. Protein product: CAWSGRGGRATDTQYF.

The chain combines TRBV9 with TRBJ1-6; 9 bases align to TRBD1. Germline-derived CDR1 and CDR2 are SGDLS and YYNGEE. The CDR3 covers 16 residues. J lost 6 bases, V lost 0 bases, and 4 bases had no gene match. The CDR3 sequence is CASSVDGQGFNSPLHF. The DNA for the CDR3 is TGTGCCAGCAGCGTAGATGGACAGGGGTTTAATTCACCCCTCCACTTT.

The chain links TRBV28 to TRBJ2-7, with D tentatively TRBD1 (7 bases). Germline-derived CDR1 and CDR2 are MDHEN and SYDVKM. CDR3 length: 14 residues. V shed 5 bases and J shed 5 bases, with 16 bases lying between them. The CDR3 sequence: CASSRYRGGDEQYF. The CDR3 DNA is TGTGCCAGCAGTAGGTACAGGGGAGGTGACGAGCAGTACTTC.